The text below deals with one T cell receptor beta chain. Researchers ran the PCR with 60 Vbeta and 13 Jbeta primers. The data were produced by immunoSEQ multiplex PCR, yet TCRdb's version contains in-frame clones alone and is incomplete. The table records approximately 150,000 clones, roughly 80% of them present only once. The data derive from a study of cytomegalovirus exposure and HLA in healthy donors. This CDR3 is built from 13 residues. Germline CDR1 SGDLS, CDR2 YYNGEE. The V and J ends lost 4 bases and 3 bases respectively, with 8 bases between them. Though probably carrying unrecorded immune exposures, donors were nominally healthy at sampling.

Sequences were obtained from PBMCs. The chain uses TRBV9 and TRBJ2-1; TRBD1 might be the D (6 bases). The clonotype originates from a man aged 25-45 years in good health and CMV-seronegative. CDR3 sequence: CASSPGVYNEQFF. The CDR3 region has the DNA TGTGCCAGCAGCCCAGGGGTCTACAATGAGCAGTTCTTC.